This TCR beta chain was obtained from a study of shared clonotypes between healthy human individuals. CD8 cells regarded as naive lacked CD45RO, were positively chosen for CCR7, and omitted terminally differentiated effector memory CD45RA+ cells. This table comes from immunoSEQ multiplex PCR, and its TCRdb copy is limited to in-frame clones, with some not included. The sample lists about 2 million clones; approximately 94% were seen once. V lost 1 base to trimming and J lost 3 bases, with 13 bases between them. The CDR3 sequence is 15 residues long. Germline V lookup: CDR1 LGHNA, CDR2 YSLEER. The origin of this receptor is a man in his late teens or twenties in good health. Sequencing was performed on naive CD8+ T cells sorted from blood. V gene TRBV4-3 combines with J gene TRBJ2-7, with D perhaps TRBD2 (5 bases). The CDR3 nucleotides read TGCGCCAGCAGCCAAGGTGGAGGCGGGTTCTACGAGCAGTACTTC. Residues: CASSQGGGGFYEQYF.